This T cell receptor beta chain was captured in a study of shared clonotypes between healthy human individuals. Whole-study context: A couple of female and three male donors aged 18 to 49 were enrolled. Study-level points and caveats: Relative to clonotypes present in all four donors, those not shared had lower generation probabilities. Naive subsets generally exceeded memory subsets in estimated richness. Measured sharing among donors was expected to vary with sequencing depth.

V shed 5 bases and J shed 6 bases, with 20 bases lying between them. The CDR3 extends over 15 amino acids. Germline-derived CDR1 and CDR2 are SGHRS and YFSETQ. As for this clone: Its antigen is unidentified.

Data came from immunoSEQ multiplex PCR; TCRdb stores just in-frame clones and leaves some out. This repertoire shows 1,500,000 or so clones, about 98.5% found once; its top ten account for about 0.4%. The chain employs TRBV5-1 and TRBJ1-1; weak D call: TRBD1 (5 bases). The clonotype originates from a man younger than 45 in good health. The sequencing input was naive CD4+ T cells sorted from blood. Subset indicated: CD45RA+ positively selected. This chain's CDR3 is CASSFIEGVSSEAFF. The CDR3 nucleotides are TGCGCCAGCAGTTTTATCGAAGGGGTGAGTTCTGAAGCTTTCTTT.